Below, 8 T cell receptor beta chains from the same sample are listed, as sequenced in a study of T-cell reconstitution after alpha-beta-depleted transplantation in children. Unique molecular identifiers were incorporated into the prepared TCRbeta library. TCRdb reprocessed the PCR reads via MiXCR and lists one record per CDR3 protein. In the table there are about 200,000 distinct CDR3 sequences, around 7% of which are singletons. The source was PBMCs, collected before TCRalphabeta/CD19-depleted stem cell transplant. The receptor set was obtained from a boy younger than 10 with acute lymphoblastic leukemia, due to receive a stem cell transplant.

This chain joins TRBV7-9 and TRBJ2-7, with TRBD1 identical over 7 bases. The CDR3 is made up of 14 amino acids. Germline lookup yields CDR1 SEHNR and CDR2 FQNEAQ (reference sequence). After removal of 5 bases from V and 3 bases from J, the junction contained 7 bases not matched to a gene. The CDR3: CASSGGQENYEQYF. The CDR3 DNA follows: TGTGCCAGCAGCGGTGGACAGGAGAACTACGAGCAGTACTTC.

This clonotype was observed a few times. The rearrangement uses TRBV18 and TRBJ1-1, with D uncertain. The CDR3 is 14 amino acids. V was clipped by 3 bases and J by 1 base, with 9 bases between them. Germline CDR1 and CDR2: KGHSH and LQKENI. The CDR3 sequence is CASSPYWRNTEAFF. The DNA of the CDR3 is TGTGCCAGCTCACCCTATTGGAGGAACACTGAAGCTTTCTTT.

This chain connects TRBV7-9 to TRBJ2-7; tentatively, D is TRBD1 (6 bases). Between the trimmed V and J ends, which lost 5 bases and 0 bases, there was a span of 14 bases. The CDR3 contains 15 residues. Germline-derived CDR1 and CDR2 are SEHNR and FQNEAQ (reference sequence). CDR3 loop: CASSPGAGTSYEQYF. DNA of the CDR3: TGTGCCAGCAGCCCAGGGGCCGGCACCTCCTACGAGCAGTACTTC.

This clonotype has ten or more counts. The CDR3 loop is CASTSGDTGELFF. CDR3 nucleotide sequence: TGTGCCAGCACTAGCGGGGACACCGGGGAGCTGTTTTTT. V and J are TRBV6-4 and TRBJ2-2; 9 positions agree with TRBD2. The V gene's germline CDR1 is MRHNA and CDR2 SNTAGT. This CDR3 has 13 amino acids. V was clipped by 7 bases and J by 3 bases; unmatched bases: 0.

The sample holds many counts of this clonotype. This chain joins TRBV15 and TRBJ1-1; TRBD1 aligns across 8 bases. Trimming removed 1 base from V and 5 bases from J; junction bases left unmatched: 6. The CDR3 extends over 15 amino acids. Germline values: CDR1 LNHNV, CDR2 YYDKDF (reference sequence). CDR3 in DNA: TGTGCCACCAGCAGAGCAGTAACAGGGGGGACTGAAGCTTTCTTT. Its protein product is CATSRAVTGGTEAFF. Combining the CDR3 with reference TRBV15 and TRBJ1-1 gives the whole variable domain DAMVIQNPRYQVTQFGKPVTLSCSQTLNHNVMYWYQQKSSQAPKLLFHYYDKDFNNEADTPDNFQSRRPNTSFCFLDIRSPGLGDTAMYLCATSRAVTGGTEAFFGQGTRLTVV.

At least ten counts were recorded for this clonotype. CDR3: CSARQEGSSYNEQFF. In nucleotides, the CDR3 is TGCAGTGCTAGACAGGAGGGAAGCTCCTACAATGAGCAGTTCTTC. The chain uses TRBV20-1 and TRBJ2-1, with D maybe TRBD2 (6 bases). V was pared by 2 bases and J by 0 bases, with 11 bases between. The CDR3 is made up of 15 amino acids. CDR1 is DFQATT and CDR2 is SNEGSKA in the germline V gene (reference sequence).

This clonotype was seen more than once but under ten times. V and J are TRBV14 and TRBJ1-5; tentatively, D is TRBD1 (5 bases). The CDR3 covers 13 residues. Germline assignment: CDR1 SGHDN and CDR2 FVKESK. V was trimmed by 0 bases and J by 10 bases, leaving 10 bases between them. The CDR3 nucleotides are TGTGCCAGCAGCCAAGAAGGGTGGGACCCCCAGCATTTT. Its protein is CASSQEGWDPQHF.

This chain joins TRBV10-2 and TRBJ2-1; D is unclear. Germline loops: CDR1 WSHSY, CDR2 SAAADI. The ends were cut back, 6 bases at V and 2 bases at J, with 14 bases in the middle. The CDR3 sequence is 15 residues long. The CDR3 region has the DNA TGCGCCAGCAGAACGGAGCGACCCCCCTACAATGAGCAGTTCTTC. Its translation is CASRTERPPYNEQFF.